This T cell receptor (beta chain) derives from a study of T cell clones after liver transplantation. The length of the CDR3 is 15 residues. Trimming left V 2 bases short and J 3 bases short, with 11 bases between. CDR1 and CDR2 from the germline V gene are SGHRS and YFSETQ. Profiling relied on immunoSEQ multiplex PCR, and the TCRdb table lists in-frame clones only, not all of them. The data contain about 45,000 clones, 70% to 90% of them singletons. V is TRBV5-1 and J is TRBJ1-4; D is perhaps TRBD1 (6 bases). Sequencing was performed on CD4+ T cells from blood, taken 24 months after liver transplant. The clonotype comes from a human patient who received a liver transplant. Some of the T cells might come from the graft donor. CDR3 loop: CASSFLGAANEKLFF. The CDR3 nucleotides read TGCGCCAGCAGCTTTTTGGGGGCGGCTAATGAAAAACTGTTTTTT.